The 23 T cell receptor beta chains below come from one sample, sequenced in a study of metastatic and nonmetastatic thyroid tumors. MiXCR re-clonotyped the PCR reads for TCRdb. This sample has around 20,000 clones, with roughly 17% found just once. Patients underwent thyroid surgery, and none had received any treatment before it. The sample taken for sequencing was blood. These receptor sequences come from a male donor with papillary thyroid cancer or a benign thyroid nodule (not recorded which). Some clones in this sample may be carry-over from other donors' samples.

This clone has ten or more counts. J is TRBJ2-3 and V is TRBV19, with D possibly being TRBD1 (6 bases). The CDR3 spans 12 residues. Germline V lookup: CDR1 LNHDA, CDR2 SQIVND (reference sequence). Deletions cut 7 bases from V and 3 bases from J, with 8 bases between. Here the CDR3 reads CASTTGTDTQYF. In DNA, the CDR3 is TGTGCCAGTACTACAGGGACAGATACGCAGTATTTT.

This clone showed up many times. The chain combines TRBV5-1 with TRBJ2-1; D perhaps matches TRBD1 (6 bases). CDR3 length: 13 amino acids. The germline CDR1 and CDR2 sequences are SGHRS and YFSETQ. The V gene lost 3 bases and the J gene lost 4 bases, with 8 bases spanning the gap. The CDR3: CASSWGRYNEQFF. CDR3 DNA sequence: TGCGCCAGCAGCTGGGGGCGTTACAATGAGCAGTTCTTC.

This clone was counted many times. The chain uses TRBV6-2 or TRBV6-3 and TRBJ2-5, with D uncertain. The CDR3 loop spans 14 amino acids. Germline assignment: CDR1 MNHEY and CDR2 SVGEGT. Trimming took 6 bases from V and 1 from J, leaving 12 bases between them. The CDR3 loop reads CASSSTHLQETQYF. The CDR3 nucleotides read TGTGCCAGCAGCTCCACACACCTCCAAGAGACCCAGTACTTC.

In its sample, this clone is medium-sized. The V gene is TRBV30, the J gene TRBJ2-7; 8 nucleotides align to TRBD1. Germline CDR1 and CDR2: GTSNPN and SVGIG (reference sequence). The CDR3 length is 14 residues. The ends lost 3 bases at V and 3 bases at J; junction bases unmatched: 7. The CDR3 DNA follows: TGTGCCTGGAGCCAAATGACAGGGGTCTACGAGCAGTACTTC. Translating gives CAWSQMTGVYEQYF.

This chain links TRBV11-3 with TRBJ2-7; no firm D call. Germline V lookup: CDR1 SGHNT, CDR2 YENEEA. CDR3 size: 15 residues. V was trimmed by 5 bases and J by 1 base, leaving 15 bases between them. The CDR3 sequence is CASSPPGLGSYEQYF. CDR3 bases: TGTGCCAGCAGCCCTCCCGGCTTAGGATCCTACGAGCAGTACTTC.

This clone was observed a handful of times. Other nucleotide sequences in the sample specify the same CDR3. The chain couples TRBV7-9 to TRBJ1-4; no clear D. The germline V gene encodes CDR1 SEHNR and CDR2 FQNEAQ (reference sequence). Trimming removed 1 base from V and 0 bases from J, with 9 bases in between. The CDR3 is made up of 16 amino acids. This CDR3 is CASSLERVATNEKLFF. The CDR3 bases are TGTGCCAGCAGCTTAGAGAGGGTAGCAACTAATGAAAAACTGTTTTTT. The full variable domain, in which reference TRBV7-9 and TRBJ1-4 provide the parts outside the CDR3, is DTGVSQNPRHKITKRGQNVTFRCDPISEHNRLYWYRQTLGQGPEFLTYFQNEAQLEKSRLLSDRFSAERPKGSFSTLEIQRTEQGDSAMYLCASSLERVATNEKLFFGSGTQLSVL.

This clone was counted ten times or more. The chain couples TRBV6-4 to TRBJ2-7, with 7 bases matching TRBD2. Germline CDR1 MRHNA, CDR2 SNTAGT. The CDR3 spans 16 residues. V shed 5 bases, J shed 4 bases, and the junction held 14 bases outside the gene matches. The CDR3 sequence: CASSTRPLAVRYEQYF. CDR3 nucleotides: TGTGCCAGCAGTACCAGACCCCTAGCGGTGCGTTACGAGCAGTACTTC.

This clone was counted at least ten times. The chain uses TRBV15 and TRBJ2-7, with 10 bases matching TRBD2. CDR1 is LNHNV, CDR2 YYDKDF, per germline (reference sequence). V lost 2 bases and J lost 7; bases outside the gene matches: 8. The CDR3 totals 15 residues. The CDR3 region has the DNA TGTGCCACCAGCAGATCTGTAGCGGGAGGTTGGGAGCAGTACTTC. It specifies CATSRSVAGGWEQYF.

This clone was detected ten times or more. A much larger clone sits a single nucleotide away, making a read error possible. Other DNA sequences of this sample code for an identical CDR3. This sequence joins TRBV15 and TRBJ1-3; TRBD1 is a possible D gene (5 bases). Germline V gene sequence: CDR1 LNHNV, CDR2 YYDKDF (reference sequence). The CDR3 has 14 residues. DNA for the CDR3: TGTGCCACCAGCAGGGCGGGGCGGGGAAACACCATATACTTT. Protein sequence: CATSRAGRGNTIYF.

At least ten counts were recorded for this clone. The chain employs TRBV7-9 and TRBJ2-3, with 9 nucleotides matching TRBD1. The length of the CDR3 is 14 residues. Germline trimming cut 3 bases from V and 5 bases from J; bases unmatched to any gene: 3. In germline, CDR1 is SEHNR, CDR2 FQNEAQ (reference sequence). CDR3 in amino acids: CASSFWTGEDTQYF. CDR3 in DNA: TGTGCCAGCAGCTTTTGGACAGGGGAAGATACGCAGTATTTT. Based on the CDR3 plus reference TRBV7-9 and TRBJ2-3, the full variable domain is DTGVSQNPRHKITKRGQNVTFRCDPISEHNRLYWYRQTLGQGPEFLTYFQNEAQLEKSRLLSDRFSAERPKGSFSTLEIQRTEQGDSAMYLCASSFWTGEDTQYFGPGTRLTVL.

This clone was counted at least ten times. The chain couples TRBV7-8 to TRBJ1-5, with 8 bases aligning to TRBD1. CDR3 length: 16 residues. Germline V gives CDR1 SGHVS, CDR2 FQNEAQ. Germline trimming cut 0 bases from V and 3 bases from J; bases unmatched to any gene: 4. CDR3 residues: CASSLAGQAINQPQHF. In DNA, the CDR3 is TGTGCCAGCAGCTTAGCGGGACAGGCCATCAATCAGCCCCAGCATTTT.

This clone showed up many times. The chain links TRBV28 to TRBJ2-2; D is tentatively TRBD1 or TRBD2 (5 bases each). Between the trimmed V and J ends, which lost 6 bases and 0 bases, there was a span of 14 bases. Germline V gives CDR1 MDHEN, CDR2 SYDVKM. This CDR3 contains 16 residues. DNA of the CDR3: TGTGCCAGCAGAACCTGGGACGGCTCGAACACCGGGGAGCTGTTTTTT. Its translation: CASRTWDGSNTGELFF.

This chain connects TRBV6-1 to TRBJ2-3, with 8 bases identical to TRBD2. The CDR3 runs to 14 residues. Germline CDR1 and CDR2: MNHNS and SASEGT. With V trimmed by 2 bases and J by 7 bases, 5 bases remained unmatched. CDR3 nucleotides: TGTGCCAGCAGTGAACTAGCGGGCCCCCATACGCAGTATTTT. Amino acids: CASSELAGPHTQYF.

This clone came up many times. The J gene is TRBJ1-2, the V gene TRBV28, with a possible D match to TRBD1 (6 bases). This CDR3 comprises 13 residues. Germline-derived CDR1 and CDR2 are MDHEN and SYDVKM. V lost 6 bases, J lost 4 bases, and 12 bases lay in between. CDR3 region: CASRKQGFYGYTF. The CDR3 region has the DNA TGTGCCAGCAGAAAACAGGGCTTCTATGGCTACACCTTC.

This clone came up many times. V gene TRBV2 combines with J gene TRBJ1-3, with 7 bases aligning to TRBD1. CDR3 length: 13 amino acids. CDR1 and CDR2 (germline): SNHLY, FYNNEI. Losses at the gene ends were 10 bases for V and 0 bases for J; bases not matched to a gene: 3. In DNA form, the CDR3 reads TGTGCCACCAGGGGGAGCTCTGGAAACACCATATATTTT. It is translated as CATRGSSGNTIYF. Filled out from reference TRBV2 and TRBJ1-3, the complete variable domain reads EPEVTQTPSHQVTQMGQEVILRCVPISNHLYFYWYRQILGQKVEFLVSFYNNEISEKSEIFDDQFSVERPDGSNFTLKIRSTKLEDSAMYFCATRGSSGNTIYFGEGSWLTVV.

The chain carries TRBV5-1 and TRBJ1-4; 9 bases are shared with TRBD1. V shed 2 bases and J 8 bases; nucleotides not matched to a gene: 7. The CDR3 has 15 amino acids. The germline V gene encodes CDR1 SGHRS and CDR2 YFSETQ. The CDR3 DNA sequence: TGCGCCAGCAGCTTAACAGGGGGCGACGGGGAAAAACTGTTTTTT. It translates to CASSLTGGDGEKLFF. The full variable domain, completed using reference TRBV5-1 and TRBJ1-4, is KAGVTQTPRYLIKTRGQQVTLSCSPISGHRSVSWYQQTPGQGLQFLFEYFSETQRNKGNFPGRFSGRQFSNSRSEMNVSTLELGDSALYLCASSLTGGDGEKLFFGSGTQLSVL.

This clone was detected ten times or more. V and J are TRBV7-3 and TRBJ2-7; unclear D gene. The V gene lost 0 bases and the J gene lost 0 bases, with 9 bases spanning the gap. Per germline, CDR1 SGHTA and CDR2 FQGTGA. This CDR3 has 15 amino acids. CDR3 bases: TGTGCCAGCAGCTTAACCGGGTCCAGCTCCTACGAGCAGTACTTC. It translates to CASSLTGSSSYEQYF.

Judged by abundance, this clone is medium-sized. The chain has TRBV12-3 or TRBV12-4 and TRBJ2-7; D gene ambiguous. The CDR3 has 14 residues. Between the trimmed V and J ends, which lost 0 bases and 2 bases, there was a span of 8 bases. The CDR3 protein is CASSLAQGPYEQYF. For the CDR3, the DNA is TGTGCCAGCAGTTTAGCGCAAGGCCCCTACGAGCAGTACTTC.

The table lists this clone with many counts. The rearrangement links TRBV20-1 to TRBJ2-1; D is ambiguous. The CDR3 covers 14 residues. CDR1 and CDR2 (germline): DFQATT, SNEGSKA (reference sequence). Trimming cost V 0 bases and J 5 bases, with 11 bases left between them. Written as DNA, the CDR3 is TGCAGTGCTAGAGATCTGCGGTGGCACAATGAGCAGTTCTTC. Translated, it gives CSARDLRWHNEQFF.

This clone appeared many times. The chain uses TRBV27 and TRBJ1-2; D is unclear. V shed 0 bases and J shed 1 base, with 15 bases lying between them. Germline CDR1 is MNHEY and CDR2 is SMNVEV (reference sequence). This CDR3 has 17 residues. The CDR3 spells CASSLSRVSSLNYGYTF. DNA for the CDR3: TGTGCCAGCAGTTTATCGAGGGTTAGTAGTCTTAACTATGGCTACACCTTC.

In this sample, this clone turned up a few times. The chain carries TRBV2 and TRBJ2-7, with 7 nucleotides matching TRBD2. CDR3 length equals 15 residues. Germline CDR1 and CDR2: SNHLY and FYNNEI. The junction had 12 bases not matched to a gene; V was cut back by 6 bases and J by 4 bases. The CDR3 is CASSPSPAGRYEQYF. Here the CDR3 DNA reads TGTGCCAGCAGCCCAAGCCCAGCGGGACGATACGAGCAGTACTTC.

The sample holds many counts of this clone. The chain uses TRBV13 and TRBJ2-7, with 7 bases identical to TRBD1. CDR1 PRHDT and CDR2 FYEKMQ come from the germline V gene (reference sequence). The CDR3 runs 12 residues. Trimming removed 5 bases from V and 6 bases from J; junction bases left unmatched: 4. The DNA of the CDR3 is TGTGCCAGCAGCGAACAGGGGCCCGAGCAGTACTTC. It yields the protein CASSEQGPEQYF.

The chain carries TRBV18 and TRBJ1-1; unclear D gene. This CDR3 has 14 residues. Trimming shortened V by 1 base and J by 4 bases, and 10 bases separated the two germline ends. Germline values: CDR1 KGHSH, CDR2 LQKENI. CDR3 DNA: TGTGCCAGCTCACCACAGGGAAGGGTCACTGAAGCTTTCTTT. Translation gives CASSPQGRVTEAFF.